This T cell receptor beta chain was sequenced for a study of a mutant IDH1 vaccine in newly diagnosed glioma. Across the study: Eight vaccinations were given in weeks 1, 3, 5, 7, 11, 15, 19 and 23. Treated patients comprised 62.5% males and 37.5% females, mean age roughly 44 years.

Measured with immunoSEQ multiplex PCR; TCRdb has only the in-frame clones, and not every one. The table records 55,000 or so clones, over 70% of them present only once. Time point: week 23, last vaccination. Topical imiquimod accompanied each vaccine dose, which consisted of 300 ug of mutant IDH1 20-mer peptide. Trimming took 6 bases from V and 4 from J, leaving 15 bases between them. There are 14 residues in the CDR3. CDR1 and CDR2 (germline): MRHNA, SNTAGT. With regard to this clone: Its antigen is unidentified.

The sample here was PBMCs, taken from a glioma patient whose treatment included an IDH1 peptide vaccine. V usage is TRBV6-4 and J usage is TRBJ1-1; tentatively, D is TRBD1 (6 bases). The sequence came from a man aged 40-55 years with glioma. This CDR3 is CASRDGNRATEAFF. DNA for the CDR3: TGTGCCAGCAGGGATGGGAACAGGGCCACTGAAGCTTTCTTT.